The T cell receptor (beta chain) under discussion was sequenced for a study of blood T cell repertoires in COVID-19 (TCRdb year 2020). For the study in its entirety: The collaborator samples originated in the United States, Italy and Spain and spanned the acute and convalescent phases of COVID-19. The sample metadata nearly always contained a de-identified subject ID, COVID-19 status, age in years and sex. The dataset comprised deeply sampled blood TCRbeta repertoires from subjects exposed to, actively infected with, or recovered from COVID-19. Where HLA class I and class II types were available, the types were taken from metadata supplied by the sample provider, not from assay-based typing. The samples were drawn from two sources: the first 160 participants of the ongoing ImmuneRACE study, and 1,254 subjects contributed by 6 global collaborators. The repertoires were released in a freely available public database meant as a resource for research on the immune response to SARS-CoV-2. The material from the prospective study consisted of cDNA or gDNA derived from T cells, B-cell-depleted T cells, or PBMCs.

Collaborating institutions collected whole blood in K2EDTA tubes following their own protocols. Collaborator samples were shipped for TCRbeta analysis as frozen whole blood, isolated PBMCs, or DNA extracted from either sample type. The immunoSEQ Assay, a bias-controlled multiplex PCR, was used to amplify TCRbeta CDR3 regions from genomic DNA. On the study's bioinformatics: Nucleated cell counts per sample were estimated from amplification of reference gene primers within the assay. To quantify the absolute abundance of each unique TCRbeta CDR3 rearrangement, sequence reads were collapsed and filtered. For each sample, productive Simpson clonality was calculated as the square root of Simpson's diversity index over productive rearrangements. Held by TCRdb, this immuneACCESS table contains in-frame sequences only and omits some clones. Under half of the omission traces to an unresolved V gene where checked; the cause of the rest is unknown. V, J and clone size were drawn from that table, and D and trimming were deduced from the DNA. The sample table shows nearly 350,000 clones, and 80% to 90% are seen once. The ten most abundant clones make up 2.5% to 3% of the sample.

The CDR3 starts with the cysteine, ends with the phenylalanine, and has 15 residues. The kept DNA is CDR3 alone, 45 bases in frame from the first base. Trimming costs V 5 bases and J 0 bases, and their ends lie 11 bases apart. Sequences SGHNT (CDR1) and YENEEA (CDR2) are obtained from the germline V gene. Here is what the overall study found, with its caveats: The quantity of clinical and demographic metadata differed by source and by participant and was supplied without curation.

Note on this clone: What this receptor recognizes is not known. No per-base quality is available; no much larger clone lies one base away.

The receptor was isolated from a man aged 30 to 39 with active or convalescent COVID-19. The rearranged segments are TRBV11-3 and TRBJ2-1; the D region possibly corresponds to TRBD2 (6 bases align). The sequenced sample was peripheral blood. The CDR3 has the sequence CASSPLGGSYNEQFF. The DNA sequence reads TGTGCCAGCAGCCCACTCGGGGGCTCCTACAATGAGCAGTTCTTC.